This T cell receptor (beta chain) was observed in a study of HIV-infected patients and healthy controls. General study points: With just sixteen HIV-infected individuals processed, the findings' generality was considered strongly limited. When repertoires were size-matched, rare events in HIV-infected data became overweighted.

This clonotype has a count of ten or more. What it recognizes is unknown. Whole blood was used without fractionation, so all unsorted peripheral T cells were included. Alpha and beta constant-region primers primed reverse transcription of about 0.5 ug RNA. Each of the alpha and beta chains got its own library through chain-specific third strand synthesis with indices. A single primer pair per chain amplified all rearrangements, with per-molecule barcodes. A 12-nucleotide barcode per molecule came from two concatenated random hexamers added pre-amplification. TCRdb recomputed calls from the 5' RACE reads with MiXCR, one row per CDR3 protein. The sample includes 7,000 to 8,500 distinct CDR3 sequences, 5% to 6.5% seen only once; the top ten take approximately 22%. CDR3 length equals 15 residues. Looked up from germline, CDR1 is SGHDT and CDR2 is YYEEEE. V lost 4 bases and J lost 5, with 18 bases in between.

This receptor was obtained from an adult with HIV infection. Material: blood, obtained before antiretroviral therapy. The chain is built from TRBV5-6 and TRBJ2-5; D might be TRBD2 (5 bases). The CDR3 here is CASSPRGTAAETQYF. CDR3 in DNA: TGTGCCAGCAGCCCCCGGGGTACAGCCGCGGAGACCCAGTACTTC. Variable domain in full (rest from reference TRBV5-6 and TRBJ2-5): DAGVTQSPTHLIKTRGQQVTLRCSPKSGHDTVSWYQQALGQGPQFIFQYYEEEERQRGNFPDRFSGHQFPNYSSELNVNALLLGDSALYLCASSPRGTAAETQYFGPGTRLLVL.